The 24 T cell receptor beta chains in this list originate from one sample, sequenced in a study of cytomegalovirus exposure and HLA in healthy donors. Measured with immunoSEQ multiplex PCR; TCRdb has only the in-frame clones, and not every one. The repertoire holds over 100,000 clones, with approximately 94% as singletons. Specimen: PBMCs. The receptors were sampled from a woman younger than 30 in good health and CMV-seronegative.

The chain couples TRBV7-3 to TRBJ1-2, with unresolved D. The CDR3 is made up of 13 amino acids. The germline gives CDR1 SGHTA, CDR2 FQGTGA. The V and J ends lost 2 bases and 6 bases respectively, with 10 bases between them. CDR3 loop: CASSLRSQDGYTF. As DNA, the CDR3 is TGTGCCAGCAGCTTACGGTCGCAAGATGGCTACACCTTC. The full variable domain, in which reference TRBV7-3 and TRBJ1-2 provide the parts outside the CDR3, is GAGVSQTPSNKVTEKGKYVELRCDPISGHTALYWYRQSLGQGPEFLIYFQGTGAADDSGLPNDRFFAVRPEGSVSTLKIQRTERGDSAVYLCASSLRSQDGYTFGSGTRLTVV.

The chain combines TRBV29-1 with TRBJ2-4; perhaps TRBD1 as D (5 bases). Germline values: CDR1 SQVTM, CDR2 ANQGSEA. The CDR3 contains 12 residues. Trimming stripped 1 base from V and 12 bases from J, with 13 bases between. Here the CDR3 reads CSVEGNRFDQYF. The CDR3 DNA reads as TGCAGCGTTGAAGGCAACAGGTTTGATCAGTACTTC.

The rearrangement uses TRBV25-1 and TRBJ1-4; D remains ambiguous. V lost 6 bases and J 8 bases, leaving 4 bases between the germline ends. The CDR3 is made up of 10 amino acids. Germline V CDR1 and CDR2: MGHDK, SYGVNS. DNA for the CDR3: TGTGCCAGCAGATCAGAAAAACTGTTTTTT. It codes for CASRSEKLFF. The full variable domain, in which reference TRBV25-1 and TRBJ1-4 provide the parts outside the CDR3, is EADIYQTPRYLVIGTGKKITLECSQTMGHDKMYWYQQDPGMELHLIHYSYGVNSTEKGDLSSESTVSRIRTEHFPLTLESARPSHTSQYLCASRSEKLFFGSGTQLSVL.

V is TRBV6-6 and J is TRBJ1-2; the D is unclear. The CDR3 totals 12 residues. In germline, CDR1 is MNHNY, CDR2 SVGAGI (reference sequence). Deletions cut 4 bases from V and 8 bases from J, with 11 bases between. CDR3 sequence: CASSSLGGGYTF. CDR3 in DNA: TGTGCCAGCAGTTCCCTTGGCGGGGGCTACACCTTC.

The CDR3 reads CASSSYSGTDYGYTF. DNA of the CDR3: TGTGCCAGCAGCTCTTACTCCGGGACAGACTATGGCTACACCTTC. The V gene is TRBV11-3, the J gene TRBJ1-2; 7 bases map to TRBD1. Trimming removed 4 bases from V and 3 bases from J; junction bases left unmatched: 8. The CDR3 sequence is 15 residues long. The V gene's germline CDR1 is SGHNT and CDR2 YENEEA. Full variable domain (missing parts from reference TRBV11-3 and TRBJ1-2): EAGVVQSPRYKIIEKKQPVAFWCNPISGHNTLYWYLQNLGQGPELLIRYENEEAVDDSQLPKDRFSAERLKGVDSTLKIQPAELGDSAVYLCASSSYSGTDYGYTFGSGTRLTVV.

This CDR3 reads CASSSTSGGFDEQFF. DNA for the CDR3: TGTGCCAGCAGCTCAACTAGCGGGGGTTTTGATGAGCAGTTCTTC. The rearrangement joins TRBV7-3 to TRBJ2-1, with 11 bases identical to TRBD2. Germline CDR1 and CDR2: SGHTA and FQGTGA. The CDR3 has 15 amino acids. The trim removed 4 bases at V and 8 bases at J, leaving 7 bases unmatched.

The chain couples TRBV13 to TRBJ1-1; 8 bases agree with TRBD1. With 5 bases clipped from V and 7 bases from J, the junction kept 12 bases outside the gene matches. CDR1 is PRHDT and CDR2 is FYEKMQ in the germline V gene (reference sequence). The CDR3 consists of 15 residues. The CDR3 here is CASSPGGTGGVEAFF. Written as DNA, the CDR3 is TGTGCCAGCAGCCCCGGGGGAACAGGGGGAGTTGAAGCTTTCTTT.

The genes are TRBV7-6 and TRBJ2-7; TRBD2 is a possible D gene (6 bases). This CDR3 region has 12 residues. Germline CDR1 reads SGHVS; CDR2 reads FNYEAQ. V was pared by 5 bases and J by 1 base, with 6 bases between. CDR3 region: CASSGGSYEQYF. Written as DNA, the CDR3 is TGTGCCAGCAGCGGGGGGTCCTACGAGCAGTACTTC.

V usage is TRBV7-9 and J usage is TRBJ1-2; 9 bases line up with TRBD1. V shed 4 bases and J 2 bases; nucleotides not matched to a gene: 2. Germline CDR1 reads SEHNR; CDR2 reads FQNEAQ (reference sequence). The CDR3 runs 14 residues. In DNA form, the CDR3 reads TGTGCCAGCAGCTCCGGACAGGGGAACTATGGCTACACCTTC. It specifies CASSSGQGNYGYTF.

This chain uses TRBV9 with TRBJ1-5; 9 nucleotides agree with TRBD1. V shed 4 bases, J shed 5 bases, and the junction held 10 bases outside the gene matches. Looked up from germline, CDR1 is SGDLS and CDR2 is YYNGEE. The CDR3 spans 16 residues. CDR3: CASSTRGDRVDQPQHF. The CDR3 DNA is TGTGCCAGCAGCACCCGAGGGGACAGGGTAGATCAGCCCCAGCATTTT.

Only one count was recorded for this clone. The V gene is TRBV10-3, the J gene TRBJ2-2; D remains unclear. Trimming stripped 7 bases from V and 0 bases from J, with 12 bases between. Per the germline V gene, CDR1 is ENHRY and CDR2 is SYGVKD. This CDR3 spans 15 amino acids. CDR3 in DNA: TGTGCCATCACCGCTAGATTCCCGAACACCGGGGAGCTGTTTTTT. Amino acid sequence: CAITARFPNTGELFF.

The J gene is TRBJ2-5, the V gene TRBV7-6; a possible D gene is TRBD1 (6 bases). The V gene lost 2 bases and the J gene lost 0 bases, with 19 bases spanning the gap. This CDR3 region has 18 residues. The germline CDR1 and CDR2 sequences are SGHVS and FNYEAQ. The CDR3 DNA reads TGTGCCAGCAGCTTAAAGCCCCCGCGAGACAGGCACCAAGAGACCCAGTACTTC. This codes for CASSLKPPRDRHQETQYF.

The chain couples TRBV7-9 to TRBJ2-1; 14 nucleotides align to TRBD2. Germline V gene lookup returns CDR1 SEHNR and CDR2 FQNEAQ (reference sequence). The CDR3 totals 15 residues. Losses at the gene ends were 5 bases for V and 8 bases for J; bases not matched to a gene: 5. The CDR3 spells CASSTGTSGGDEQFF. The CDR3 bases are TGTGCCAGCAGCACGGGGACTAGCGGGGGCGATGAGCAGTTCTTC.

V is TRBV6-6 and J is TRBJ1-1, with 9 bases identical to TRBD1. This CDR3 region has 15 residues. Losses at the gene ends were 5 bases for V and 1 base for J; bases not matched to a gene: 5. The germline V gene encodes CDR1 MNHNY and CDR2 SVGAGI (reference sequence). CDR3 amino acids: CASSPRTGANTEAFF. CDR3 in DNA: TGTGCCAGCAGTCCTCGGACAGGGGCGAACACTGAAGCTTTCTTT.

This clone came up a few times. The chain recombines TRBV2 with TRBJ1-1, with D perhaps TRBD1 (5 bases). V gave up 2 bases and J gave up 3 bases, with 13 bases separating them. Looked up from germline, CDR1 is SNHLY and CDR2 is FYNNEI. The CDR3 is 15 amino acids. CDR3 sequence: CASSESWGGDTEAFF. CDR3 bases: TGTGCCAGCAGTGAAAGTTGGGGCGGTGACACTGAAGCTTTCTTT.

This clone was counted a few times. The chain links TRBV27 to TRBJ1-1; D unresolved. Germline V CDR1 and CDR2: MNHEY, SMNVEV (reference sequence). V shed 5 bases and J shed 6 bases, with 13 bases lying between them. The CDR3 spans 13 residues. DNA of the CDR3: TGTGCCAGCAGTATGGGAGGAGGGTCTGAAGCTTTCTTT. It yields the protein CASSMGGGSEAFF.

The chain employs TRBV27 and TRBJ2-1; a possible D gene is TRBD2 (6 bases). V dropped 2 bases and J dropped 5 bases, with 10 bases sitting between them. The length of the CDR3 is 14 residues. Germline lookup yields CDR1 MNHEY and CDR2 SMNVEV (reference sequence). CDR3 loop: CASSLAAGHNEQFF. The CDR3 DNA is TGTGCCAGCAGTTTAGCAGCGGGCCACAATGAGCAGTTCTTC.

The rearrangement joins TRBV5-6 to TRBJ1-3; the D gene is possibly TRBD1 (6 bases). This CDR3 has 14 residues. The V gene's germline CDR1 is SGHDT and CDR2 YYEEEE. Trimming took 4 bases from V and 2 from J, leaving 10 bases between them. CDR3 sequence reads: CASSDEGAGNTIYF. The CDR3, as DNA: TGTGCCAGCAGCGACGAGGGGGCTGGAAACACCATATATTTT.

The chain carries TRBV5-1 and TRBJ2-3, with D perhaps TRBD2 (5 bases). Looked up from germline, CDR1 is SGHRS and CDR2 is YFSETQ. Trimming took off 5 bases at V and 6 bases at J, with 16 bases between the two ends. This CDR3 has 14 amino acids. The CDR3 loop is CASRNGIDGDTQYF. The CDR3 DNA follows: TGCGCCAGCAGAAACGGGATCGACGGGGATACGCAGTATTTT.

This clone appeared once. The chain combines TRBV4-1 with TRBJ2-1; D is possibly TRBD2 (5 bases). CDR3 size: 15 residues. Germline V gives CDR1 MGHRA, CDR2 YSYEKL. V was cut by 2 bases and J by 2 bases, with 10 bases left in between. The CDR3 reads CASSQPSSAYNEQFF. Written as DNA, the CDR3 is TGCGCCAGCAGCCAACCGAGTAGCGCCTACAATGAGCAGTTCTTC.

This sequence joins TRBV2 and TRBJ2-7, with D possibly matching TRBD2 (6 bases). Germline lookup yields CDR1 SNHLY and CDR2 FYNNEI. The CDR3 totals 14 residues. Trimming removed 3 bases at V and 0 bases at J, with 9 bases between. This chain's CDR3 is CASSDAGFSYEQYF. Written as DNA, the CDR3 is TGTGCCAGCAGTGATGCGGGATTCTCCTACGAGCAGTACTTC.

The V gene is TRBV7-6, the J gene TRBJ1-2; D might be TRBD1 (6 bases). V lost 1 base to trimming and J lost 7 bases, with 13 bases between them. This CDR3 has 14 residues. Germline V gives CDR1 SGHVS, CDR2 FNYEAQ. The CDR3 sequence is CASSLGLTGSGYTF. Written as DNA, the CDR3 is TGTGCCAGCAGCTTAGGGTTAACAGGGAGTGGCTACACCTTC.

This chain connects TRBV29-1 to TRBJ1-5; TRBD1 matches 7 bases. V lost 4 bases, J lost 7 bases, and 4 bases stayed unmatched. Germline values: CDR1 SQVTM, CDR2 ANQGSEA. This CDR3 is built from 12 residues. DNA for the CDR3: TGCAGCGTTGGAGGGGGCGGACAGCCCCAGCATTTT. It codes for CSVGGGGQPQHF.

The rearrangement links TRBV11-2 to TRBJ1-2, with D unclear. Trimming removed 3 bases at V and 8 bases at J, with 13 bases between. Germline CDR1 reads SGHAT; CDR2 reads FQNNGV. The CDR3 covers 13 residues. The CDR3 DNA sequence: TGTGCCAGCAGCTTTTCGGGTTTCGACGGCTACACCTTC. This codes for CASSFSGFDGYTF.